This is a list of T cell receptor beta chains from one sample in a study of memory B cells and T cells in multiple sclerosis. No antigen has been assigned to these receptors. Repertoires were generated with immunoSEQ multiplex PCR, while TCRdb's copy carries only in-frame clones and drops some. Of 32,000 or so clones in the sample, 86% were seen once. Sequencing was carried out using PBMCs from blood kept in culture. These receptors were collected from a human donor with multiple sclerosis. The conserved cysteine and the conserved F or W are not part of the CDR3 here. The D gene is left open where the match is weak.

>TRBV7-2|TRBD2
ASSARTSGGTGELF
>TRBV10-3|TRBD2
AISAGAGGLLETQY
>TRBV6-5|NA
ASSYGGEQF
>TRBV7-9|TRBD1
ASTSTGGTIYEQY
>TRBV2|TRBD2
ASSRLAGEGEQY
>TRBV27|NA
ASSLVGGFSGNTIY
>TRBV7-2|TRBD1
ASSSTGDSPLH
>TRBV19|NA
ATWGGQMNTEAF
>TRBV6-1|TRBD1
ASAGTGPYEQY
>TRBV7-8|TRBD2
ASSLYETSGVETQY
>TRBV4-2|NA
ASSQTDVGGIADTQY
>TRBV6-1|TRBD1
ASSDMRTGAYEQY
>TRBV14|NA
ASSQDFLYGYT
>TRBV6-1|NA
ASRRGQTYEQY
>TRBV4-2|NA
ASSLSGAYNEQF
>TRBV9|NA
ASSVEVDRSTDTQY
>TRBV7-6|TRBD1
ASSPRPQGSDGYT
>TRBV6-1|NA
ASSVWALSYEQY
>TRBV2|NA
ASSPSDEQF
>TRBV4-2|NA
ASSQTGTTSAYEQY
>TRBV7-3|NA
ASSMSWGNEQF
>TRBV5-1|TRBD1
ASSSTGTGVFEQY
>TRBV10-2|NA
ASSEGTANYGYT
>TRBV2|TRBD1
ASSGGTGDQPQH
>TRBV9|NA
ASSVAISVNTGELF
>TRBV6-1|TRBD2
ASSERGDTGELF
>TRBV9|TRBD1
ASSVGGTDYGYT
>TRBV11-2|NA
ASSSHGTRSMNTEAF
>TRBV5-4|NA
ASSYTPAGLETQY
>TRBV29-1|NA
SVSPDVNTGELF
>TRBV7-6|NA
ASSLASGSLGNTIY
>TRBV10-2|NA
ASSDGQSNAEAF
>TRBV27|TRBD1
ASSFVGQGYEQY
>TRBV5-1|NA
ASSPAGEEQY